Sequencing of this TCR beta chain was carried out in a study of cytomegalovirus exposure and HLA in healthy donors. Study-wide context: Approximately 81% of 398 genotyped donors fell in the Caucasian-associated ancestry cluster.

This CDR3 contains 16 residues. The junction had 11 bases not matched to a gene; V was cut back by 5 bases and J by 4 bases. The germline V gene encodes CDR1 SEHNR and CDR2 FQNEAQ (reference sequence). Researchers ran the PCR with 60 Vbeta and 13 Jbeta primers. Profiled with immunoSEQ multiplex PCR; TCRdb holds only in-frame clones, not every one. This table holds some 120,000 clones, about 76% found once. Points on this clone: As yet, its antigen is unknown.

General observations from the study: The study carried out a later analysis of TCR beta sequences. It associated under 20,000 of them with specific HLA alleles at a false discovery rate of 0.05. It has been reported that TCR beta sequences accurately predicted the HLA-A and HLA-B alleles of most subjects. Some TCR beta chains (around 160 of them) were listed as cytomegalovirus-associated.

The gene calls are TRBV7-9 and TRBJ2-7, with 10 nucleotides matching TRBD1. The receptor was isolated from a middle-aged woman in good health and CMV-seronegative. The sequencing sample was made of PBMCs. The CDR3 is CASSVKPGQGKYEQYF. In DNA, the CDR3 is TGTGCCAGCAGCGTTAAACCGGGACAGGGGAAGTACGAGCAGTACTTC.